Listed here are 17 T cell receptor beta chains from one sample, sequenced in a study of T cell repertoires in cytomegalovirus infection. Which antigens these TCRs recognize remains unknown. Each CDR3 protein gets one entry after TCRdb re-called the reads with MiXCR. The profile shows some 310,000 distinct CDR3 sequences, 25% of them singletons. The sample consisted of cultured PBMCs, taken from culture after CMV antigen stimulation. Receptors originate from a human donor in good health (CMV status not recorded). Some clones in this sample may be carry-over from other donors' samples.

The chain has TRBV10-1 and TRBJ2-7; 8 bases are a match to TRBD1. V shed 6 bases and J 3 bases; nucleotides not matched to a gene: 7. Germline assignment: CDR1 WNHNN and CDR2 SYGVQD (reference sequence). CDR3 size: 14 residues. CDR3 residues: CASSRTGKDYEQYV. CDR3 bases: TGCGCCAGCAGCCGGACAGGGAAGGACTACGAGCAGTACGTC.

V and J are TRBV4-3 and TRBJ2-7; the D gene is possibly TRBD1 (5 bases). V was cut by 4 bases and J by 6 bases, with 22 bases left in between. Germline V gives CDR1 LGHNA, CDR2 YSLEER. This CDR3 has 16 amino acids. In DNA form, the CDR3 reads TGCGCCAGCAGCCCCGAATTAGGGGCCCGCCGAAGCGAGCAGTACGTC. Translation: CASSPELGARRSEQYV.

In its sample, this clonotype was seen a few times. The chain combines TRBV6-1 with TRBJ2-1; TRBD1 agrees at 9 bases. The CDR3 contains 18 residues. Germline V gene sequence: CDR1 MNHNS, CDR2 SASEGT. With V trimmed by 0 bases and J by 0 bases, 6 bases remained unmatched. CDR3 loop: CASSEAGQGLGSYNEQFF. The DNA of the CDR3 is TGTGCCAGCAGTGAAGCGGGACAGGGTTTGGGCTCCTACAATGAGCAGTTCTTC.

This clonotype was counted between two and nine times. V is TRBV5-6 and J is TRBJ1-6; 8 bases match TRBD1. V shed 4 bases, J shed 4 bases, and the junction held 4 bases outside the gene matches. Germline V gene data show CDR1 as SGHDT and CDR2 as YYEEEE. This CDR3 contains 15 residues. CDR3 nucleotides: TGTGCCAGCAGCAGGGGACAGGCTTATAATTCACCCCTCCACTTT. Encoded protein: CASSRGQAYNSPLHF.

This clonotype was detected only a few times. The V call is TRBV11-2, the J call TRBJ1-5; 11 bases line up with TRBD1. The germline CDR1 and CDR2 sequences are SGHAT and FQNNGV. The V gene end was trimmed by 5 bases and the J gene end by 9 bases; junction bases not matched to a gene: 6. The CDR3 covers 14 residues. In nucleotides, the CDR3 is TGTGCCAGCAGCACAGGGACAGGGGGTTGGCCCCAGCATTTT. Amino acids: CASSTGTGGWPQHF.

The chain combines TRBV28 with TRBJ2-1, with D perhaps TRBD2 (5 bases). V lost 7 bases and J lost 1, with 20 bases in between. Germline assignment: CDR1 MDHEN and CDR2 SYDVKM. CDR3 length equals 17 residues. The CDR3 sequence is CASTTARRLLSYNEQFF. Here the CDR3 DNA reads TGTGCCAGCACTACCGCAAGGAGGCTTCTGTCCTACAATGAGCAGTTCTTC.

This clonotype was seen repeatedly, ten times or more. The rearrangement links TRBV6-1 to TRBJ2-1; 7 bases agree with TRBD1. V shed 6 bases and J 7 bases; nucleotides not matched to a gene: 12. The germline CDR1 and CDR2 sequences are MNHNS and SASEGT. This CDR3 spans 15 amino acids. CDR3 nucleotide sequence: TGTGCCAGCAGCCTAGGGGGCCTGGTTTGGAATGAGCAGTTCTTC. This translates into CASSLGGLVWNEQFF.

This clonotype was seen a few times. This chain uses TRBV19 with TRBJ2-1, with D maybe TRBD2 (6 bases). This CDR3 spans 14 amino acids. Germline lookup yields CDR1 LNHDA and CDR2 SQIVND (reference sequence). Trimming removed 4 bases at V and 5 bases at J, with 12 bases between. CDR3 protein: CASSSGNANNEQFF. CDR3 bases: TGTGCCAGTAGTAGCGGGAACGCCAACAATGAGCAGTTCTTC.

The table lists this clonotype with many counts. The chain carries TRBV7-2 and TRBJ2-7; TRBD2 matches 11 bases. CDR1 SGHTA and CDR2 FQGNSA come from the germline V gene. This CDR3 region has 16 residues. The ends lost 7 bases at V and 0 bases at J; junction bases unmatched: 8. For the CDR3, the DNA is TGTGCCAGCACCTTCGGCGGGACTAGCGGCTCCTACGAGCAGTACTTC. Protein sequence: CASTFGGTSGSYEQYF.

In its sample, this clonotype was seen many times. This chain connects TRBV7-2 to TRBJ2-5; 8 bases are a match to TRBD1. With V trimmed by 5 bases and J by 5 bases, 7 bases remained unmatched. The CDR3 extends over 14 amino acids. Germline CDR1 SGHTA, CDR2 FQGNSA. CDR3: CASSPRTGRETQYF. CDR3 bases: TGTGCCAGCAGCCCAAGGACAGGGCGGGAGACCCAGTACTTC. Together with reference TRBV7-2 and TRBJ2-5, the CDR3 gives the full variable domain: GAGVSQSPSNKVTEKGKDVELRCDPISGHTALYWYRQSLGQGLEFLIYFQGNSAPDKSGLPSDRFSAERTGGSVSTLTIQRTQQEDSAVYLCASSPRTGRETQYFGPGTRLLVL.

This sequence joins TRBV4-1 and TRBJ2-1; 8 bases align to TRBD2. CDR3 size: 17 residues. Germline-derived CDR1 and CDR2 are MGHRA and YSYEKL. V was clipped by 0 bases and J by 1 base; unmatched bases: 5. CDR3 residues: CASSQERLAGSYNEQFF. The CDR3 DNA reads TGCGCCAGCAGCCAAGAACGGCTAGCGGGTTCCTACAATGAGCAGTTCTTC.

CDR3 sequence reads: CASSPPGVIATDTQYF. In DNA, the CDR3 is TGTGCCAGCAGCCCCCCTGGGGTAATAGCGACAGATACGCAGTATTTT. The chain carries TRBV7-2 and TRBJ2-3; a weak D match, TRBD2 (5 bases). The V end lost 5 bases, the J end lost 3 bases, and 18 bases lay between the germline ends. Germline assignment: CDR1 SGHTA and CDR2 FQGNSA. CDR3 length: 16 amino acids. The entire variable domain, with the rest obtained from reference TRBV7-2 and TRBJ2-3, is as follows: GAGVSQSPSNKVTEKGKDVELRCDPISGHTALYWYRQSLGQGLEFLIYFQGNSAPDKSGLPSDRFSAERTGGSVSTLTIQRTQQEDSAVYLCASSPPGVIATDTQYFGPGTRLTVL.

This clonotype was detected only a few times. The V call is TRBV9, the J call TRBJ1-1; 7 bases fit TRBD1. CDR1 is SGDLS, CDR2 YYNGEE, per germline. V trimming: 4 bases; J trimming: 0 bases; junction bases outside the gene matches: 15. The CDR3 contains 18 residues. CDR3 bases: TGTGCCAGCAGCCCGGGCGGTGGAGGGGGCGATATGAACACTGAAGCTTTCTTT. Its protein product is CASSPGGGGGDMNTEAFF. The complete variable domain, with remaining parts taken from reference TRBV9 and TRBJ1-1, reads DSGVTQTPKHLITATGQRVTLRCSPRSGDLSVYWYQQSLDQGLQFLIQYYNGEERAKGNILERFSAQQFPDLHSELNLSSLELGDSALYFCASSPGGGGGDMNTEAFFGQGTRLTVV.

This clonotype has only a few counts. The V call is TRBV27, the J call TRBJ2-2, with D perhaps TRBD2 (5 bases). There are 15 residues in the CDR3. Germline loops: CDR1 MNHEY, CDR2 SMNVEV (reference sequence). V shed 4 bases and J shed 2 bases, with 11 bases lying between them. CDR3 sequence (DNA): TGTGCCAGCAGTTATCGCCCGGGAAACACCGGGGAGCTGTTTTTT. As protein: CASSYRPGNTGELFF.

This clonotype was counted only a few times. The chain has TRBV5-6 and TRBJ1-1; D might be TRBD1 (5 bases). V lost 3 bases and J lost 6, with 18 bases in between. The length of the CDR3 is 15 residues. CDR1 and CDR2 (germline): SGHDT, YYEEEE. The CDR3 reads CASSSPGPQEAEAFF. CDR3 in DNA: TGTGCCAGCAGCTCGCCGGGACCCCAGGAAGCTGAAGCTTTCTTT.

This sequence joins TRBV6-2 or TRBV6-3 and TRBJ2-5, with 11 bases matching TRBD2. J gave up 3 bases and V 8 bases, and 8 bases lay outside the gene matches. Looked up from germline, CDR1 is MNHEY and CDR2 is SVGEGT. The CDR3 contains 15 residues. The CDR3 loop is CASLELAGVKETQYF. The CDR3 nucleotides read TGTGCCAGCTTGGAACTAGCGGGAGTGAAAGAGACCCAGTACTTC.

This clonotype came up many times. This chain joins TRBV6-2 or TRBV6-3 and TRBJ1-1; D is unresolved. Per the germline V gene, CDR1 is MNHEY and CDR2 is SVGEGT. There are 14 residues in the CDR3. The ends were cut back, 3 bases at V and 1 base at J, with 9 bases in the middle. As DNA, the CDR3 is TGTGCCAGCAGTTATGTTCCGAGGAACACTGAAGCTTTCTTT. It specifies CASSYVPRNTEAFF.